This T cell receptor beta chain was captured by sequencing in a study of OX40 agonist ivuxolimab in advanced cancers. TCRdb's copy holds only in-frame clones and misses some; the assay was immunoSEQ multiplex PCR. The data contain 77,000 or so clones, about 92% of them singletons. This CDR3 has 15 residues. V trimming: 4 bases; J trimming: 8 bases; junction bases outside the gene matches: 9. Germline V CDR1 and CDR2: SQVTM, ANQGSEA. V and J are TRBV29-1 and TRBJ2-1, with 12 bases identical to TRBD2. The clonotype comes from an adult with an advanced solid tumor such as melanoma, head and neck, liver or kidney cancer. Specimen: CD4+ or CD8+ T cells sorted from blood, collected in a trial of the OX40 agonist ivuxolimab. Written as DNA, the CDR3 is TGCAGCGTTGCCCAGACTAGCGGGGGATCCGATGAGCAGTTCTTC. Translation: CSVAQTSGGSDEQFF.